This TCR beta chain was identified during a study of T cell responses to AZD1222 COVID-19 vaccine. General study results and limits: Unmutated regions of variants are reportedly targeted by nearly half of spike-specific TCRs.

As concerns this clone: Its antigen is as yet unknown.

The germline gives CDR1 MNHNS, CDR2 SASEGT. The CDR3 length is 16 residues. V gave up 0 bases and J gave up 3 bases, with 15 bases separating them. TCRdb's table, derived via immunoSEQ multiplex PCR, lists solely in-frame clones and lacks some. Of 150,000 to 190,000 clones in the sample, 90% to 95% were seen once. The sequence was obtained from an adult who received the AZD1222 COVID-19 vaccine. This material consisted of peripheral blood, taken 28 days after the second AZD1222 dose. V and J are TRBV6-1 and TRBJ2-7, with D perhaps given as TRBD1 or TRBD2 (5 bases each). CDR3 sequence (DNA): TGTGCCAGCAGTGAAGCGCCCGGGGTTACAGGCTACGAGCAGTACTTC. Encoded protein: CASSEAPGVTGYEQYF.